This T cell receptor beta chain was sequenced in a study of blood T cell repertoires in COVID-19. Study-wide context: Donors in the United States, Italy and Spain gave samples during acute or convalescent COVID-19. PBMCs, B-cell-depleted T cells, or T cells provided the cDNA or gDNA that made up the material.

The authors' processing: It was from reference gene primer amplification that nucleated cell counts were estimated. Produced via immunoSEQ multiplex PCR; TCRdb's table is partial and in-frame only. That table is the source of V, J and clone size, and D and trimming were worked out from the DNA. The data hold approximately 15,000 clones, with about 80% observed a single time. The CDR3 totals 17 residues. CDR1 is MDHEN and CDR2 is SYDVKM in the germline V gene. V shed 5 bases, J shed 6 bases, and the junction held 16 bases outside the gene matches. The rearrangement links TRBV28 to TRBJ1-1; 9 nucleotides align to TRBD1. This TCR came from a woman between 70 and 85 years old with active COVID-19. Specimen: peripheral blood. The CDR3 coding sequence is TGTGCCAGCAGTCCCCAGGTCCCGGGACAGGGAACCCCTGAAGCTTTCTTT. It translates to CASSPQVPGQGTPEAFF.